Following are 20 T cell receptor beta chains from one sample sequenced in a study of metastatic and nonmetastatic thyroid tumors. Before thyroid surgery, none of the patients had received any treatment. TCRdb redid the clone calls on the PCR reads using MiXCR. The sample yields tens of thousands of clones, less than 25% seen once. The sample was blood. Source of these receptors: a female donor with papillary thyroid cancer or a benign thyroid nodule (not recorded which). Some clones in this sample may be carry-over from other donors' samples.

This CDR3 reads CASSEAGRADEQYF. DNA for the CDR3: TGTGCCAGCAGCGAAGCGGGAAGGGCCGACGAGCAGTACTTC. The chain carries TRBV7-2 and TRBJ2-7, with 7 nucleotides matching TRBD2. The germline CDR1 and CDR2 sequences are SGHTA and FQGNSA. The CDR3 runs 14 residues. The trim removed 5 bases at V and 5 bases at J, leaving 9 bases unmatched.

This rearrangement joins TRBV5-4 to TRBJ2-1; D tentatively reads TRBD1 or TRBD2 (6 bases each). V lost 0 bases, J lost 2 bases, and 9 bases lay in between. CDR1 and CDR2 from the germline V gene are SGHNT and YYREEE (reference sequence). The length of the CDR3 is 15 residues. As DNA, the CDR3 is TGTGCCAGCAGCTTGGGGGGGGCGACCTACAATGAGCAGTTCTTC. Its translation: CASSLGGATYNEQFF.

This clone was counted ten times or more. CDR3 nucleotides: TGTGCCAGCAGTTTAGCGGGAGGGCCAGGCAATGAGCAGTTCTTC. Amino acids: CASSLAGGPGNEQFF. V usage is TRBV27 and J usage is TRBJ2-1; 9 bases fit TRBD2. The CDR3 spans 15 residues. Germline V gene sequence: CDR1 MNHEY, CDR2 SMNVEV (reference sequence). With V trimmed by 2 bases and J by 6 bases, 5 bases remained unmatched.

This clone was counted ten times or more. The rearrangement uses TRBV29-1 and TRBJ1-2, with a weak D call TRBD1 (6 bases). Trimming left V 2 bases short and J 7 bases short, with 23 bases between. Germline-derived CDR1 and CDR2 are SQVTM and ANQGSEA. The CDR3 has 16 amino acids. The CDR3 reads CSVEFPSGRGGSGYTF. The CDR3 nucleotides read TGCAGCGTTGAATTTCCCTCGGGCAGGGGTGGTTCTGGCTACACCTTC.

This clone was picked up many times. The chain joins TRBV4-2 to TRBJ2-2, with D maybe TRBD1 (6 bases). Between the trimmed V and J ends, which lost 4 bases and 6 bases, there was a span of 12 bases. This CDR3 contains 14 residues. The germline CDR1 and CDR2 sequences are LGHNA and YNFKEQ. The CDR3 region has the DNA TGTGCCAGCAGCCTATCAGGGGAAGCCGGGGAGCTGTTTTTT. Translation: CASSLSGEAGELFF.

This chain uses TRBV11-2 with TRBJ1-2; 10 bases are a match to TRBD1. Germline loops: CDR1 SGHAT, CDR2 FQNNGV. The CDR3 is 14 residues long. Losses at the gene ends were 5 bases for V and 5 bases for J; bases not matched to a gene: 5. CDR3 DNA: TGTGCCAGCAGCCTTGGGACAGGGGCGTATGGCTACACCTTC. This sequence encodes CASSLGTGAYGYTF.

This clone has ten or more counts. V gene TRBV24-1 combines with J gene TRBJ2-3; 9 bases agree with TRBD2. Germline V lookup: CDR1 KGHDR, CDR2 SFDVKD. CDR3 length: 16 amino acids. V lost 1 base, J lost 1 base, and 2 bases stayed unmatched. The CDR3 here is CATSDFERGGTDTQYF. The DNA of the CDR3 is TGTGCCACCAGTGATTTCGAGCGGGGGGGCACAGATACGCAGTATTTT.

The chain uses TRBV12-3 or TRBV12-4 and TRBJ1-2; D gene ambiguous. V was pared by 7 bases and J by 4 bases, with 10 bases between. The CDR3 runs to 12 residues. DNA for the CDR3: TGTGCCAGCATTTCTCGACTCTATGGCTACACCTTC. It codes for CASISRLYGYTF.

This clone was seen many times. The chain's CDR3 is CASSLVWGAGSGEQFF. The CDR3 DNA reads as TGTGCCAGCAGCTTAGTTTGGGGGGCTGGATCAGGCGAGCAGTTCTTC. The chain is built from TRBV7-6 and TRBJ2-1; D possibly uses TRBD1 or TRBD2 (6 bases each). The CDR3 contains 16 residues. The germline gives CDR1 SGHVS, CDR2 FNYEAQ. The V end was cut by 1 base, the J end by 10 bases, with 20 bases between.

In its sample, this clone was seen many times. The sample contains more than one DNA sequence encoding this CDR3. This sequence joins TRBV24-1 and TRBJ1-6; D remains ambiguous. V dropped 1 base and J dropped 9 bases, with 18 bases sitting between them. The CDR3 runs to 17 residues. CDR1 is KGHDR, CDR2 SFDVKD, per germline. The CDR3: CATSDFPGKEAGSPLHF. CDR3 in DNA: TGTGCCACCAGTGATTTTCCAGGAAAGGAAGCCGGTTCACCCCTCCACTTT.

The sample holds many counts of this clone. The chain combines TRBV4-2 with TRBJ2-6; possibly TRBD1 or TRBD2 for D (5 bases each). CDR1 and CDR2 (germline): LGHNA, YNFKEQ. The V gene lost 2 bases and the J gene lost 0 bases, with 17 bases spanning the gap. This CDR3 has 19 residues. The CDR3 region is CASSQNPGAVRSGANVLTF. The CDR3 nucleotides are TGTGCCAGCAGCCAAAATCCCGGGGCCGTCCGCTCTGGGGCCAACGTCCTGACTTTC.

This clone showed up many times. This chain connects TRBV20-1 to TRBJ2-1; the match to TRBD2 covers 11 bases. The CDR3 is made up of 16 amino acids. CDR1 and CDR2 from the germline V gene are DFQATT and SNEGSKA (reference sequence). V lost 3 bases and J lost 5; bases outside the gene matches: 9. The CDR3: CSASAASGGPHNEQFF. The CDR3 nucleotides read TGCAGTGCTAGTGCGGCTAGCGGGGGGCCCCACAATGAGCAGTTCTTC.

V gene TRBV2 combines with J gene TRBJ1-2; D possibly corresponds to TRBD1 (5 bases). The CDR3 is 12 residues long. Germline V gene lookup returns CDR1 SNHLY and CDR2 FYNNEI. V shed 7 bases and J shed 5 bases, with 11 bases lying between them. This CDR3 is CASMGGGYGYTF. The CDR3 nucleotides are TGTGCCAGCATGGGGGGTGGGTATGGCTACACCTTC.

This rearrangement joins TRBV27 to TRBJ2-2; D may correspond to TRBD1 or TRBD2 (5 bases each). Trimming left V 3 bases short and J 3 bases short, with 8 bases between. The germline CDR1 and CDR2 sequences are MNHEY and SMNVEV (reference sequence). This CDR3 region has 14 residues. CDR3 region: CASSLRGDTGELFF. The CDR3 DNA is TGTGCCAGCAGTTTGCGAGGGGACACCGGGGAGCTGTTTTTT.

The chain has TRBV7-2 and TRBJ2-1; 7 bases are shared with TRBD2. The ends lost 1 base at V and 7 bases at J; junction bases unmatched: 4. This CDR3 has 14 residues. From germline, CDR1 is SGHTA and CDR2 FQGNSA. The CDR3 DNA follows: TGTGCCAGCAGCTTAGGACTAGCAGGGAATGAGCAGTTCTTC. As protein: CASSLGLAGNEQFF.

This clone was recorded at least ten times. The V gene is TRBV9, the J gene TRBJ2-2, with 11 bases aligning to TRBD2. V shed 0 bases, J shed 3 bases, and the junction held 4 bases outside the gene matches. The germline gives CDR1 SGDLS, CDR2 YYNGEE. There are 17 residues in the CDR3. The CDR3 nucleotides read TGTGCCAGCAGCGTAGGGACTAGCGGGTTTTACACCGGGGAGCTGTTTTTT. Translating it yields CASSVGTSGFYTGELFF.

This chain uses TRBV7-2 with TRBJ2-1; D not certain. The germline V gene encodes CDR1 SGHTA and CDR2 FQGNSA. The CDR3 is made up of 16 amino acids. V was clipped by 1 base and J by 6 bases, with 16 bases between them. As DNA, the CDR3 is TGTGCCAGCAGCTTAGTGCCCGGACGGCCCGTCAATGAGCAGTTCTTC. Amino acids: CASSLVPGRPVNEQFF.

This clone appeared many times. J is TRBJ1-1 and V is TRBV2; D not resolved. The CDR3 sequence is 13 residues long. V was trimmed by 7 bases and J by 1 base, leaving 10 bases between them. Germline V gives CDR1 SNHLY, CDR2 FYNNEI. The CDR3 here is CASNPDRNTEAFF. CDR3 DNA: TGTGCCAGCAACCCCGATAGGAACACTGAAGCTTTCTTT.

This clone was counted between two and nine times. The gene calls are TRBV7-6 and TRBJ2-5, with unresolved D. Germline V gives CDR1 SGHVS, CDR2 FNYEAQ. V was pared by 5 bases and J by 7 bases, with 11 bases between. CDR3 size: 12 residues. The CDR3 is CASSPGQWTQYF. The DNA of the CDR3 is TGTGCCAGCAGCCCAGGCCAATGGACCCAGTACTTC.

As concerns this clone: It may be a read error: a sequence one base away is much more abundant. The V call is TRBV5-1, the J call TRBJ1-4; 7 bases match TRBD1. The CDR3 length is 15 residues. With V trimmed by 0 bases and J by 7 bases, 6 bases remained unmatched. In germline, CDR1 is SGHRS, CDR2 YFSETQ. The CDR3 region has the DNA TGCGCCAGCAGCTTGGGAGGCCGGGACAGTGAAAAACTGTTTTTT. This encodes CASSLGGRDSEKLFF. Supplemented by reference TRBV5-1 and TRBJ1-4, the full variable domain reads KAGVTQTPRYLIKTRGQQVTLSCSPISGHRSVSWYQQTPGQGLQFLFEYFSETQRNKGNFPGRFSGRQFSNSRSEMNVSTLELGDSALYLCASSLGGRDSEKLFFGSGTQLSVL.